One sample yielded the 10 T cell receptor beta chains listed below, sequenced in a study of CD8 T cells in Susac syndrome. Roughly 0.45 to 1 ug RNA was reverse transcribed with random hexamers. TCRdb re-called the immunoSEQ multiplex PCR reads with MiXCR, one entry per CDR3 protein. This table holds 200,000 or so distinct CDR3 sequences, nearly 95% found once. The specimen was CD4+ T cells from PBMCs. These TCRs come from a human donor with multiple sclerosis.

This clonotype was seen a single time. The chain carries TRBV29-1 and TRBJ2-1; possible D gene TRBD2, 6 bases. Germline V gene sequence: CDR1 SQVTM, CDR2 ANQGSEA. Trimming took 8 bases from V and 2 from J, leaving 16 bases between them. The CDR3 spans 14 residues. The CDR3, as DNA: TGCAGCCTGCAGAGGTGGGGGGCCTACAATGAGCAGTTCTTC. Translation gives CSLQRWGAYNEQFF.

The J gene is TRBJ2-5, the V gene TRBV5-1, with no clear D. Germline loops: CDR1 SGHRS, CDR2 YFSETQ. V was clipped by 0 bases and J by 0 bases, with 6 bases between them. The CDR3 extends over 14 amino acids. This CDR3 is CASSLGTYQETQYF. In nucleotides, the CDR3 is TGCGCCAGCAGCTTGGGGACGTACCAAGAGACCCAGTACTTC.

The V call is TRBV3-1, the J call TRBJ2-1, with TRBD2 as a possible D gene (5 bases). CDR3 length: 16 residues. Looked up from germline, CDR1 is LGHDT and CDR2 is YNNKEL (reference sequence). The germline V and J ends were trimmed by 0 bases and 0 bases, with 9 bases remaining between them. CDR3 protein: CASSQEGTSSYNEQFF. The CDR3 region has the DNA TGTGCCAGCAGCCAAGAGGGAACTAGCTCCTACAATGAGCAGTTCTTC.

The table lists this clonotype with a count of one. The chain employs TRBV3-1 and TRBJ2-1; 11 bases match TRBD2. The CDR3 runs 17 residues. Trimming removed 1 base from V and 9 bases from J; junction bases left unmatched: 11. The germline CDR1 and CDR2 sequences are LGHDT and YNNKEL (reference sequence). The CDR3 DNA reads as TGTGCCAGCAGCCAAGCACCCCCGGCTAGCGGGAGGAGTGAGCAGTTCTTC. As protein: CASSQAPPASGRSEQFF.

The chain has TRBV10-1 and TRBJ2-3, with 8 positions matching TRBD2. The length of the CDR3 is 14 residues. V shed 8 bases and J 1 base; nucleotides not matched to a gene: 5. CDR1 WNHNN and CDR2 SYGVQD come from the germline V gene (reference sequence). The CDR3 loop reads CASAPGGGTDTQYF. CDR3 nucleotide sequence: TGCGCCAGCGCGCCGGGAGGGGGCACAGATACGCAGTATTTT.

This chain links TRBV19 with TRBJ1-4; D is ambiguous. The CDR3 loop spans 14 amino acids. Trimming left V 9 bases short and J 8 bases short, with 19 bases between. The germline V gene encodes CDR1 LNHDA and CDR2 SQIVND (reference sequence). The CDR3 DNA reads as TGTGCCAGCAAAGATAACGGGGTGACGGAAAAACTGTTTTTT. It translates to CASKDNGVTEKLFF.

This chain uses TRBV23-1 with TRBJ1-5; TRBD1 might be the D (5 bases). TRBV23-1 is an open reading frame whose function is uncertain. V was pared by 3 bases and J by 0 bases, with 9 bases between. This CDR3 comprises 15 residues. CDR3 region: CASSHRGNSNQPQHF. The CDR3 DNA follows: TGCGCCAGCAGTCACCGGGGCAATAGCAATCAGCCCCAGCATTTT.

This chain links TRBV18 with TRBJ1-1; D gene uncertain. The CDR3 length is 12 residues. V lost 3 bases and J 5 bases, leaving 7 bases between the germline ends. The V gene's germline CDR1 is KGHSH and CDR2 LQKENI. The CDR3 region has the DNA TGTGCCAGCTCACCCGAGTATACTGAAGCTTTCTTT. Its protein product is CASSPEYTEAFF.

The chain has TRBV20-1 and TRBJ2-4, with D uncertain. CDR3 length: 14 amino acids. V lost 6 bases, J lost 6 bases, and 18 bases lay in between. CDR1 DFQATT and CDR2 SNEGSKA come from the germline V gene (reference sequence). The CDR3 loop is CSAHPSITTNIQYF. The CDR3, as DNA: TGCAGTGCCCACCCTTCCATCACTACAAACATTCAGTACTTC.

A single count supports this clonotype. The chain recombines TRBV24-1 with TRBJ1-1; the match to TRBD1 covers 9 bases. With 3 bases clipped from V and 1 base from J, the junction kept 5 bases outside the gene matches. The germline V gene has CDR1 KGHDR and CDR2 SFDVKD. The CDR3 contains 16 residues. The DNA of the CDR3 is TGTGCCACCAGTGATCCTGGACAGGGGTCGAACACTGAAGCTTTCTTT. Protein: CATSDPGQGSNTEAFF.